Listed below are T cell receptor beta chains from one sample, sequenced in a study of PD-1 blockade in classical Hodgkin lymphoma. Sequencing was performed with immunoSEQ multiplex PCR; in TCRdb, only in-frame clones are kept and a portion is missing. Found here are approximately 60,000 clones, approximately 90% of them singletons; the top ten hold 12%. Here the sequenced sample was peripheral blood mononuclear cells (PBMCs), taken at baseline. These TCRs come from a human donor with classical Hodgkin lymphoma. CDR3s include the opening cysteine and the closing phenylalanine or tryptophan. D genes are given only for firm matches. The size of a clone is reported for some rows only, either as once, few or many, or as a class for expanded clones.

DNA: TGCAGCGTTGAAGGACTAGCGGGGGGGCCATGGGATACGCAGTATTTT; CDR3: CSVEGLAGGPWDTQYF; D: TRBD2; J: TRBJ2-3; V: TRBV29-1; size: .
DNA: TGTGCCAGTAGTAACCCCATCCGAGCGGGGGCAAACACTGAAGCTTTCTTT; CDR3: CASSNPIRAGANTEAFF; D: .; J: TRBJ1-1; V: TRBV19; size: .
DNA: TGTGCCACCAGCGCCCGACTAGCGGGGGAGGGAGAGACCCAGTACTTC; CDR3: CATSARLAGEGETQYF; D: TRBD2; J: TRBJ2-5; V: TRBV15; size: .
DNA: TGTGCCAGCACGGCCGTGAGCGAGACCCAGTACTTC; CDR3: CASTAVSETQYF; D: .; J: TRBJ2-5; V: TRBV2; size: .
DNA: TGCGCCAGCAGTGATCAGGGGAATTCACCCCTCCACTTT; CDR3: CASSDQGNSPLHF; D: .; J: TRBJ1-6; V: TRBV10-1; size: .
DNA: TGTGCCAGCAGCTTAGGCCTAGCGGAAAAAGAGACCCAGTACTTC; CDR3: CASSLGLAEKETQYF; D: TRBD2; J: TRBJ2-5; V: TRBV11-3; size: .
DNA: TGTGCCAGCAGTGGTAAAGAGACCCAGTACTTC; CDR3: CASSGKETQYF; D: .; J: TRBJ2-5; V: TRBV6-4; size: .
DNA: TGTGCCAGCAGCTCCCGCCGGGCAGGGGATCAGCCCCAGCATTTT; CDR3: CASSSRRAGDQPQHF; D: .; J: TRBJ1-5; V: TRBV7-8; size: .
DNA: TGTGCCAGCAAACGGACTAGCACAGATACGCAGTATTTT; CDR3: CASKRTSTDTQYF; D: .; J: TRBJ2-3; V: TRBV13; size: .
DNA: TGTGCCAGCAGCTTAGCCGAGGGGAAAGGGCACACAGATACGCAGTATTTT; CDR3: CASSLAEGKGHTDTQYF; D: .; J: TRBJ2-3; V: TRBV13; size: many
DNA: TGTGCCAGCAGTAAAGAGGGGGAACACTCCTACGAGCAGTACTTC; CDR3: CASSKEGEHSYEQYF; D: .; J: TRBJ2-7; V: TRBV2; size: .
DNA: TGTGCCAGCAGCCCAGCCCTGGAAGAGACCCAGTACTTC; CDR3: CASSPALEETQYF; D: .; J: TRBJ2-5; V: TRBV7-9; size: .
DNA: TGTGCCAGCAGTACAACAGGGGGCGCGGCTGGAAACACCATATATTTT; CDR3: CASSTTGGAAGNTIYF; D: TRBD1; J: TRBJ1-3; V: TRBV27; size: .
DNA: TGTGCCAGTAGTCGGACAGGGAATCCTAACAATGAGCAGTTCTTC; CDR3: CASSRTGNPNNEQFF; D: TRBD1; J: TRBJ2-1; V: TRBV19; size: .
DNA: TGTGCCAGCAGCCCCCTCGGGGGAAACACCGGGGAGCTGTTTTTT; CDR3: CASSPLGGNTGELFF; D: .; J: TRBJ2-2; V: TRBV7-3; size: .
DNA: TGTGCCAGCAGCTTGGCCGGCAGCAGCTCCTACAATGAGCAGTTCTTC; CDR3: CASSLAGSSSYNEQFF; D: .; J: TRBJ2-1; V: TRBV5-4; size: .
DNA: TGTGCCAGCAGCCCAGGGGATAGCAATCAGCCCCAGCATTTT; CDR3: CASSPGDSNQPQHF; D: .; J: TRBJ1-5; V: TRBV4-2; size: .